This T cell receptor (beta chain) emerged from a study of T cells in Graves' hyperthyroidism and ophthalmopathy. Amplified regions were TCR beta CDR3 sequences from RNA transcripts. In the first-round RT-PCR of the TCR CDR3, the HTBI primer set was used. TCRdb passed the multiplex PCR reads through MiXCR, listing each CDR3 protein once. This table holds around 450,000 distinct CDR3 sequences, approximately 14% found once. This clonotype has a count of ten or more. The CDR3 loop spans 15 amino acids. V was cut by 1 base and J by 8 bases, with 15 bases left in between. CDR1 and CDR2 (germline): SGHRS, YFSETQ.

The clonotype originates from a young woman with Graves' hyperthyroidism. The rearrangement links TRBV5-1 to TRBJ1-4; possible D gene TRBD1, 5 bases. The sequenced sample consisted of blood. The CDR3 spells CASSLRPGLYEKLFF. CDR3 nucleotide sequence: TGCGCCAGCAGCTTGCGCCCGGGACTGTACGAAAAACTGTTTTTT.